This paragraph covers one T cell receptor (beta chain) sequence. Its antigen is unknown. Study-wide results and limits: In terms of TCR gene usage, tumor memory CD4+ T cells clustered together with blood and lymph node memory CD4+ cells, as well as with lymph node naive CD4+ cells. Tumor Treg TCRs overlapped most with tumor naive CD4+ cells.

TCRdb re-called the 5' RACE reads with MiXCR, one entry per CDR3 protein. The sample carries 62,000 or so distinct CDR3 sequences, around a fifth recorded once. The receptor comes from a female donor with breast cancer. What was sequenced was memory CD4+ T cells sorted from a lymph node. The subset was: memory CD4+ T cells, CD4+CD45RO+CD25-.

The CDR3 DNA reads as TGTGCCAGCAGCCCCTACACTAGACAGCACTATGGCTACACCTTC. This gives the protein CASSPYTRQHYGYTF. The J gene is TRBJ1-2, the V gene TRBV12-3 or TRBV12-4; possibly TRBD1 for D (5 bases). The CDR3 has 15 residues. V lost 6 bases, J lost 3 bases, and 17 bases lay in between.